This T cell receptor beta chain emerged from a study of cytomegalovirus exposure and HLA in healthy donors. Study findings and constraints: Reports described diagnosis of cytomegalovirus status by the classifier as highly specific and sensitive. Later examination showed HLA-associated TCR beta chains had greater clonal expansion than equally common others. Later genetic work tied a missense DCLRE1C variant to beta-chain V and J trimming.

This clone was found once. Its antigen is as yet unknown. The germline V gene encodes CDR1 MGHDK and CDR2 SYGVNS. V shed 3 bases and J 1 base; nucleotides not matched to a gene: 5. The CDR3 consists of 15 residues. PCR involved 60 Vbeta and 13 Jbeta primers. Data came from immunoSEQ multiplex PCR; TCRdb stores just in-frame clones and leaves some out. This table holds roughly 240,000 clones, around 84% found once. The TCR comes from a girl aged 2-15 years in good health and CMV-seronegative. Sequencing was performed on PBMCs. The genes are TRBV25-1 and TRBJ2-7; 8 positions agree with TRBD2. The CDR3 DNA sequence: TGTGCCAGCAGTGACCCTAGCGGGCGGTCCTACGAGCAGTACTTC. This sequence encodes CASSDPSGRSYEQYF.